The clone carrying this TCR beta chain appeared many times. An end of the junction does not agree with germline; a read error may underlie this. This specimen belongs to a study of T cells in Graves' hyperthyroidism and ophthalmopathy. Researchers took RNA transcripts and amplified the TCR beta CDR3 regions from them. Carried out on the TCR CDR3, a first-round RT-PCR used the HTBI primer set. MiXCR, run by TCRdb on the multiplex PCR reads, gives a single entry per CDR3 protein. Found here are 200,000 to 300,000 distinct CDR3 sequences, about 25% of them singletons; the top ten hold under 40%. The CDR3 is made up of 15 amino acids. Germline V gene lookup returns CDR1 SGHRS and CDR2 YFSETQ.

What was sequenced was blood. The chain is built from TRBV5-1 and TRBJ2-7; a weak D match, TRBD2 (5 bases). The receptor was isolated from a woman in her forties with Graves' ophthalmopathy. The CDR3 DNA follows: TGCGCCAGCAGCTTGAGGTACGGGGAGAACTACGAGCAGTGCTTC. Protein product: CASSLRYGENYEQCF.